These 23 T cell receptor beta chains originate from one sample sequenced in a study of blood T cell repertoires in COVID-19. Assay used: immunoSEQ multiplex PCR; TCRdb lists only in-frame clones, some missing. The table includes tens of thousands of clones, over 75% detected once. Input material: peripheral blood. The source of these receptors is a man aged 80 or over with active or convalescent COVID-19.

This chain links TRBV19 with TRBJ2-2; 14 bases match TRBD2. Per the germline V gene, CDR1 is LNHDA and CDR2 is SQIVND (reference sequence). V was clipped by 3 bases and J by 6 bases; unmatched bases: 18. The CDR3 has 21 residues. CDR3 protein: CASSIHGRTSGGRARAGELFF. In DNA form, the CDR3 reads TGTGCCAGTAGTATTCACGGGAGGACTAGCGGGGGGCGCGCTCGCGCCGGGGAGCTGTTTTTT.

This chain links TRBV15 with TRBJ2-3, with TRBD2 matching 7 bases. CDR1 is LNHNV, CDR2 YYDKDF, per germline (reference sequence). The junction had 14 bases not matched to a gene; V was cut back by 10 bases and J by 4 bases. The length of the CDR3 is 15 residues. The CDR3: CASQRRDYESDTQYF. The CDR3 region has the DNA TGTGCCAGCCAAAGGAGGGACTATGAATCAGATACGCAGTATTTT.

The chain is built from TRBV19 and TRBJ1-5, with 7 bases aligning to TRBD1. Germline V gene sequence: CDR1 LNHDA, CDR2 SQIVND (reference sequence). Trimming cost V 4 bases and J 6 bases; bases outside gene matches: 6. The CDR3 is made up of 14 amino acids. The CDR3 is CASSSQGGPQPQHF. The CDR3 DNA is TGTGCCAGTAGTAGTCAGGGGGGCCCTCAGCCCCAGCATTTT.

The chain employs TRBV19 and TRBJ1-6, with a weak D call TRBD1 (5 bases). CDR1 is LNHDA and CDR2 is SQIVND in the germline V gene (reference sequence). With 9 bases removed from V and 9 bases from J, the gap between germline ends came to 15 bases. The CDR3 is made up of 13 amino acids. CDR3 sequence (DNA): TGTGCCAGCAGCGCGGGGGGGGTTTCACCCCTCCACTTT. It encodes CASSAGGVSPLHF.

The chain joins TRBV4-1 to TRBJ2-3; maybe TRBD2 (5 bases). CDR3 length: 14 residues. Trimming shortened V by 4 bases and J by 0 bases, and 8 bases separated the two germline ends. The germline CDR1 and CDR2 sequences are MGHRA and YSYEKL. The CDR3 spells CASSPRTSTDTQYF. CDR3 nucleotide sequence: TGCGCCAGCAGCCCGCGGACTAGCACAGATACGCAGTATTTT.

This sequence joins TRBV19 and TRBJ1-5; 9 bases line up with TRBD1. The CDR3 is 15 amino acids. J was trimmed by 7 bases and V by 5 bases; bases with no gene match: 9. Germline V lookup: CDR1 LNHDA, CDR2 SQIVND (reference sequence). The CDR3: CASSSRGQGLQPQHF. Here the CDR3 DNA reads TGTGCCAGTAGTTCGAGGGGACAGGGTTTGCAGCCCCAGCATTTT.

The chain has TRBV11-2 and TRBJ2-3, with TRBD2 matching 13 bases. CDR1 and CDR2 (germline): SGHAT, FQNNGV. The junction had 8 bases not matched to a gene; V was cut back by 5 bases and J by 9 bases. This CDR3 spans 15 amino acids. This CDR3 reads CASSQGLAGAPTQYF. The DNA of the CDR3 is TGTGCCAGCAGCCAAGGACTAGCGGGGGCTCCAACGCAGTATTTT.

The chain joins TRBV27 to TRBJ2-6; D is perhaps TRBD2 (7 bases). This CDR3 spans 20 amino acids. The V and J ends lost 2 bases and 2 bases respectively, with 22 bases between them. Per the germline V gene, CDR1 is MNHEY and CDR2 is SMNVEV (reference sequence). DNA of the CDR3: TGTGCCAGCAGTTTAAGGGAGGGAGGGGGGCACCTTCCTGGGGCCAACGTCCTGACTTTC. Translating it yields CASSLREGGGHLPGANVLTF.

The chain links TRBV23-1 to TRBJ1-5, with 8 bases identical to TRBD1. TRBV23-1 is noted as an ORF with a role that remains uncertain. The CDR3 has 13 residues. The V gene end was trimmed by 4 bases and the J gene end by 8 bases; junction bases not matched to a gene: 4. CDR3 in DNA: TGCGCCAGCAGTCCGGACAGGGTCAAGCCCCAGCATTTT. Its translation is CASSPDRVKPQHF.

J is TRBJ2-3 and V is TRBV4-2; D is perhaps TRBD1 (5 bases). This CDR3 region has 14 residues. V was shortened by 1 base and J by 5 bases, with 10 bases between the two germline ends. In germline, CDR1 is LGHNA, CDR2 YNFKEQ. Here the CDR3 DNA reads TGTGCCAGCAGCCAAGGGGGCTCGGGAGATACGCAGTATTTT. It encodes CASSQGGSGDTQYF.

This rearrangement joins TRBV15 to TRBJ2-2, with 7 bases that match TRBD1. CDR3 length equals 17 residues. The germline V gene encodes CDR1 LNHNV and CDR2 YYDKDF (reference sequence). V lost 0 bases and J lost 1; bases outside the gene matches: 5. The CDR3 loop reads CATSRDWGQMNTGELFF. The CDR3 DNA reads as TGTGCCACCAGCAGAGATTGGGGACAGATGAACACCGGGGAGCTGTTTTTT.

The rearrangement uses TRBV19 and TRBJ1-5, with TRBD1 matching over 7 bases. The germline gives CDR1 LNHDA, CDR2 SQIVND (reference sequence). The CDR3 is 15 residues long. Trimming cost V 4 bases and J 6 bases; bases outside gene matches: 9. In DNA, the CDR3 is TGTGCCAGTAGTAAAGAAAGGGGGCGAGGTCAGCCCCAGCATTTT. This gives the protein CASSKERGRGQPQHF.

The rearrangement joins TRBV6-2 or TRBV6-3 to TRBJ2-7; 12 nucleotides line up with TRBD1. Losses at the gene ends were 5 bases for V and 12 bases for J; bases not matched to a gene: 11. Germline CDR1 reads MNHEY; CDR2 reads SVGEGT. The length of the CDR3 is 14 residues. CDR3 in DNA: TGTGCCAGCAGTGACGGGACAGGGGGCCGGTTGAGGTACTTC. Translating gives CASSDGTGGRLRYF.

The chain carries TRBV24-1 and TRBJ2-5; 14 nucleotides match TRBD2. Unmatched junction bases numbered 11, after V lost 4 bases and J lost 5 bases. The germline V gene has CDR1 KGHDR and CDR2 SFDVKD. The CDR3 covers 18 residues. CDR3 residues: CATSDRGLAGATMETQYF. Written as DNA, the CDR3 is TGTGCCACCAGTGACCGGGGACTAGCGGGGGCCACCATGGAGACCCAGTACTTC.

The chain carries TRBV5-1 and TRBJ1-1, with unresolved D. Trimming took off 5 bases at V and 5 bases at J, with 19 bases between the two ends. The CDR3 sequence is 15 residues long. The germline V gene encodes CDR1 SGHRS and CDR2 YFSETQ. The CDR3 loop is CASRFGQHNPTEAFF. The CDR3 DNA sequence: TGCGCCAGCAGGTTTGGGCAGCATAACCCTACTGAAGCTTTCTTT.

This clone has only a few counts. This rearrangement joins TRBV27 to TRBJ2-2; 10 nucleotides match TRBD1. Germline CDR1 MNHEY, CDR2 SMNVEV (reference sequence). V was pared by 4 bases and J by 1 base, with 3 bases of the junction left unmatched. The CDR3 spans 16 residues. CDR3 loop: CASSSDRGLNTGELFF. For the CDR3, the DNA is TGTGCCAGCAGTTCCGACAGGGGGCTGAACACCGGGGAGCTGTTTTTT.

The J gene is TRBJ1-5, the V gene TRBV5-1; TRBD1 matches at 10 bases. The J segment lost 2 bases and the V segment lost 5 bases, leaving 4 bases of the junction unmatched. CDR1 and CDR2 (germline): SGHRS, YFSETQ. The length of the CDR3 is 15 residues. CDR3 protein: CASREGTGGNQPQHF. The DNA for the CDR3 is TGCGCCAGCAGGGAAGGGACAGGGGGCAATCAGCCCCAGCATTTT.

This clone has a single count. V is TRBV9 and J is TRBJ2-7, with 13 positions matching TRBD2. Trimming removed 4 bases from V and 6 bases from J; junction bases left unmatched: 10. The CDR3 sequence is 16 residues long. Germline lookup yields CDR1 SGDLS and CDR2 YYNGEE. In nucleotides, the CDR3 is TGTGCCAGCAGCAGAGGGACTAGCGGGGATGGTCTCGAGCAGTACTTC. Translating gives CASSRGTSGDGLEQYF. Supplemented by reference TRBV9 and TRBJ2-7, the full variable domain reads DSGVTQTPKHLITATGQRVTLRCSPRSGDLSVYWYQQSLDQGLQFLIQYYNGEERAKGNILERFSAQQFPDLHSELNLSSLELGDSALYFCASSRGTSGDGLEQYFGPGTRLTVT.

CDR3 bases: TGTGCCAGTAGTATACAGGCGACAGCCTCGAGGAAGCCCCTCCACTTT. It codes for CASSIQATASRKPLHF. The chain carries TRBV19 and TRBJ1-6; perhaps TRBD1 as D (5 bases). Trimming cost V 2 bases and J 13 bases, with 21 bases left between them. CDR1 is LNHDA and CDR2 is SQIVND in the germline V gene (reference sequence). This CDR3 comprises 16 residues.

The rearrangement uses TRBV9 and TRBJ2-2, with 8 positions matching TRBD1. Germline V gene sequence: CDR1 SGDLS, CDR2 YYNGEE. The CDR3 contains 16 residues. With V trimmed by 4 bases and J by 4 bases, 9 bases remained unmatched. This CDR3 is CASSKGQGLPTGELFF. Here the CDR3 DNA reads TGTGCCAGCAGCAAAGGACAGGGTCTCCCCACCGGGGAGCTGTTTTTT.

J is TRBJ1-2 and V is TRBV5-8, with D hard to call. Germline V CDR1 and CDR2: SGHTS, YDEGEE. V lost 0 bases, J lost 7 bases, and 16 bases lay in between. The CDR3 extends over 15 amino acids. As DNA, the CDR3 is TGTGCCAGCAGCTTGGAGGCAGCCGCCGCGGGTGGCTACACCTTC. It yields the protein CASSLEAAAAGGYTF.

This chain connects TRBV19 to TRBJ2-4; tentative D call: TRBD1 (5 bases). The CDR3 spans 14 residues. Germline V CDR1 and CDR2: LNHDA, SQIVND (reference sequence). Trimming removed 6 bases at V and 0 bases at J, with 9 bases between. The CDR3 is CASRDSLAKNIQYF. The CDR3 DNA reads TGTGCCAGTAGAGACAGTTTAGCCAAAAACATTCAGTACTTC.

The V gene is TRBV2, the J gene TRBJ2-7, with TRBD1 identical over 9 bases. CDR1 and CDR2 (germline): SNHLY, FYNNEI. Trimming at V came to 2 bases and at J to 0 bases, leaving 11 bases not matched to a gene. This CDR3 has 18 amino acids. CDR3 nucleotides: TGTGCCAGCAGTGAACCATATACAGGGGGCCAGAGCTCCTACGAGCAGTACTTC. This encodes CASSEPYTGGQSSYEQYF.